This T cell receptor (beta chain) was recorded in a study of shared clonotypes between healthy human individuals. The naive CD8 population came from CD45RO-negative cells selected for CCR7, without terminally differentiated effector memory CD45RA+ cells. Profiling relied on immunoSEQ multiplex PCR, and the TCRdb table lists in-frame clones only, not all of them. The repertoire holds around 2,000,000 clones, with less than 95% as singletons. This clone has a single count. CDR3 length equals 14 residues. V lost 1 base and J lost 8, with 11 bases in between. Germline V lookup: CDR1 MGHRA, CDR2 YSYEKL. The genes are TRBV4-1 and TRBJ1-4; tentatively, D is TRBD1 (6 bases). This TCR derives from a man aged 18 to 30 in good health. The specimen sequenced was naive CD8+ T cells sorted from blood. CDR3 DNA: TGCGCCAGCAGCCAAGTGGGGGGCTGGGAAAAACTGTTTTTT. It yields the protein CASSQVGGWEKLFF.